Presented here are 21 T cell receptor beta chains from one specimen sequenced in a study of OX40 agonist ivuxolimab in advanced cancers. Using immunoSEQ multiplex PCR, the repertoire was profiled, and TCRdb retains in-frame clones only, with some absent. The sample lists some 55,000 clones, approximately 80% seen once, with roughly 4.6% in the top ten. The input for sequencing was CD4+ or CD8+ T cells sorted from blood, taken in a trial of the OX40 agonist ivuxolimab. The receptors stem from an adult with an advanced solid tumor such as melanoma, head and neck, liver or kidney cancer.

J is TRBJ2-1 and V is TRBV11-2, with 10 nucleotides matching TRBD1. V gave up 3 bases and J gave up 7 bases; unmatched junction bases: 3. Germline V gene lookup returns CDR1 SGHAT and CDR2 FQNNGV. The CDR3 is 14 residues long. CDR3 in amino acids: CASSLGQGKNEQFF. CDR3 DNA: TGTGCCAGCAGCTTGGGACAGGGGAAAAATGAGCAGTTCTTC.

The V call is TRBV7-2, the J call TRBJ2-1; the match to TRBD2 covers 12 bases. V dropped 1 base and J dropped 7; count of bases not matched to a gene: 8. CDR3 length: 17 amino acids. Germline-derived CDR1 and CDR2 are SGHTA and FQGNSA. CDR3 sequence reads: CASSLGLTSGGSNEQFF. The CDR3 region has the DNA TGTGCCAGCAGCTTAGGCCTAACTAGCGGGGGGTCGAATGAGCAGTTCTTC. Based on the CDR3 plus reference TRBV7-2 and TRBJ2-1, the full variable domain is GAGVSQSPSNKVTEKGKDVELRCDPISGHTALYWYRQSLGQGLEFLIYFQGNSAPDKSGLPSDRFSAERTGGSVSTLTIQRTQQEDSAVYLCASSLGLTSGGSNEQFFGPGTRLTVL.

The chain is built from TRBV10-2 and TRBJ1-2; D gene uncertain. Germline loops: CDR1 WSHSY, CDR2 SAAADI. The CDR3 loop spans 13 amino acids. Trimming shortened V by 0 bases and J by 7 bases, and 9 bases separated the two germline ends. This chain's CDR3 is CASSESPTGGYTF. CDR3 DNA sequence: TGCGCCAGCAGTGAGTCCCCGACGGGTGGCTACACCTTC.

This clone was seen a few times. The chain couples TRBV5-1 to TRBJ2-7, with D unresolved. The CDR3 covers 17 residues. Germline V gene sequence: CDR1 SGHRS, CDR2 YFSETQ. Trimming removed 1 base at V and 3 bases at J, with 20 bases between. The CDR3 reads CASSLRAAAASNYEQYF. The DNA of the CDR3 is TGCGCCAGCAGCTTGAGGGCGGCGGCCGCGTCCAACTACGAGCAGTACTTC. Looking up the rest from reference TRBV5-1 and TRBJ2-7 gives the full variable domain: KAGVTQTPRYLIKTRGQQVTLSCSPISGHRSVSWYQQTPGQGLQFLFEYFSETQRNKGNFPGRFSGRQFSNSRSEMNVSTLELGDSALYLCASSLRAAAASNYEQYFGPGTRLTVT.

This clone was detected only a few times. The rearrangement links TRBV28 to TRBJ1-1; no clear D. CDR1 MDHEN and CDR2 SYDVKM come from the germline V gene. V was pared by 6 bases and J by 2 bases, with 16 bases between. The CDR3 is made up of 15 amino acids. The CDR3 nucleotides are TGTGCCAGCAGACTCCTAGACTGGGGTAACACTGAAGCTTTCTTT. This codes for CASRLLDWGNTEAFF.

V usage is TRBV2 and J usage is TRBJ2-7; a weak D match, TRBD2 (6 bases). CDR1 and CDR2 (germline): SNHLY, FYNNEI. Trimming took off 7 bases at V and 3 bases at J, with 16 bases between the two ends. The CDR3 has 14 residues. CDR3 sequence reads: CASTPPSRGYEQYF. CDR3 sequence (DNA): TGTGCCAGCACCCCCCCCTCGCGGGGCTACGAGCAGTACTTC.

V and J are TRBV28 and TRBJ2-2; no clear D gene. The CDR3 runs to 15 residues. Germline V gene lookup returns CDR1 MDHEN and CDR2 SYDVKM. Trimming took 2 bases from V and 6 from J, leaving 13 bases between them. The CDR3 coding sequence is TGTGCCAGCAGTTTAAATGGCGTTATGGCCGGGGAGCTGTTTTTT. The encoded protein is CASSLNGVMAGELFF.

The rearrangement uses TRBV19 and TRBJ1-1; D may be TRBD1 (6 bases). The germline V gene encodes CDR1 LNHDA and CDR2 SQIVND (reference sequence). Trimming stripped 5 bases from V and 2 bases from J, with 15 bases between. The CDR3 covers 15 residues. CDR3 sequence reads: CASSRDIFLNTEAFF. Here the CDR3 DNA reads TGTGCCAGTAGTCGGGACATTTTCCTCAACACTGAAGCTTTCTTT.

This chain joins TRBV27 and TRBJ2-7; 10 bases are a match to TRBD2. CDR1 and CDR2 (germline): MNHEY, SMNVEV (reference sequence). The CDR3 covers 16 residues. Germline trimming cut 4 bases from V and 0 bases from J; bases unmatched to any gene: 6. CDR3 DNA sequence: TGTGCCAGCAGTTCCCGAGGACTAGCGGACTCCTACGAGCAGTACTTC. Residues: CASSSRGLADSYEQYF.

The chain has TRBV19 and TRBJ2-7, with TRBD1 matching 8 bases. V lost 5 bases to trimming and J lost 1 base; unmatched junction nucleotides: 7. The CDR3 length is 15 residues. Germline CDR1 reads LNHDA; CDR2 reads SQIVND (reference sequence). CDR3 in amino acids: CASSSQTGVSYEQYF. The DNA of the CDR3 is TGTGCCAGTAGTTCCCAGACAGGGGTGTCCTACGAGCAGTACTTC.

The rearrangement uses TRBV28 and TRBJ1-1, with a possible D match to TRBD1 (6 bases). CDR3 length equals 13 residues. Trimming took off 7 bases at V and 3 bases at J, with 12 bases between the two ends. The V gene's germline CDR1 is MDHEN and CDR2 SYDVKM. The CDR3 bases are TGTGCCAGCAACCCCGGACAGTACACTGAAGCTTTCTTT. Amino acids: CASNPGQYTEAFF.

V gene TRBV2 combines with J gene TRBJ2-5; D is undetermined. From germline, CDR1 is SNHLY and CDR2 FYNNEI. Trimming shortened V by 2 bases and J by 3 bases, and 7 bases separated the two germline ends. The CDR3 runs to 13 residues. CDR3 protein: CASSERSEETQYF. The DNA of the CDR3 is TGTGCCAGCAGTGAAAGGTCAGAAGAGACCCAGTACTTC.

The chain joins TRBV6-5 to TRBJ2-3, with D perhaps being TRBD1 or TRBD2 (5 bases each). CDR3 length equals 15 residues. Trimming took off 4 bases at V and 1 base at J, with 12 bases between the two ends. CDR1 is MNHEY, CDR2 SVGAGI, per germline. The CDR3: CASSSPGARTDTQYF. The DNA for the CDR3 is TGTGCCAGCAGTTCCCCCGGGGCCCGCACAGATACGCAGTATTTT.

This clone was recorded only once. V gene TRBV11-2 combines with J gene TRBJ2-5; 9 nucleotides align to TRBD2. Germline V gene sequence: CDR1 SGHAT, CDR2 FQNNGV. The CDR3 totals 13 residues. Germline trimming cut 5 bases from V and 5 bases from J; bases unmatched to any gene: 3. CDR3 amino acids: CASSTGLAETQYF. CDR3 nucleotides: TGTGCCAGCAGCACGGGACTAGCTGAGACCCAGTACTTC. Full variable domain (missing parts from reference TRBV11-2 and TRBJ2-5): EAGVAQSPRYKIIEKRQSVAFWCNPISGHATLYWYQQILGQGPKLLIQFQNNGVVDDSQLPKDRFSAERLKGVDSTLKIQPAKLEDSAVYLCASSTGLAETQYFGPGTRLLVL.

The chain recombines TRBV9 with TRBJ1-2; perhaps TRBD1 as D (5 bases). The CDR3 has 13 residues. Germline lookup yields CDR1 SGDLS and CDR2 YYNGEE. V was cut by 0 bases and J by 4 bases, with 7 bases left in between. The CDR3 reads CASSVETGYGYTF. The CDR3 nucleotides are TGTGCCAGCAGCGTAGAAACAGGCTATGGCTACACCTTC.

This chain uses TRBV9 with TRBJ1-4, with D perhaps matching TRBD1 (5 bases). Trimming pared 4 bases from V and 7 bases from J, leaving 17 bases between. Germline-derived CDR1 and CDR2 are SGDLS and YYNGEE. The CDR3 consists of 15 residues. In nucleotides, the CDR3 is TGTGCCAGCAGCCCCCAAATGGGGCAAGGTGAAAAACTGTTTTTT. It translates to CASSPQMGQGEKLFF.

V gene TRBV11-2 combines with J gene TRBJ2-2; 8 nucleotides match TRBD1. The CDR3 contains 19 residues. Germline V gene lookup returns CDR1 SGHAT and CDR2 FQNNGV. Trimming took 2 bases from V and 0 from J; bases not matched to a gene: 11. The CDR3 sequence: CASSLTPGQVTTNTGELFF. CDR3 sequence (DNA): TGTGCCAGCAGCTTAACCCCGGGACAGGTCACCACGAACACCGGGGAGCTGTTTTTT.

The chain carries TRBV28 and TRBJ2-7; D is undetermined. Germline assignment: CDR1 MDHEN and CDR2 SYDVKM. The V and J ends lost 3 bases and 2 bases respectively, with 11 bases between them. The CDR3 covers 14 residues. The CDR3 loop is CASSLLQSTYEQYF. As DNA, the CDR3 is TGTGCCAGCAGTTTGTTACAGTCAACCTACGAGCAGTACTTC.

This chain uses TRBV5-1 with TRBJ2-1; a weak D match, TRBD1 (6 bases). Trimming cost V 4 bases and J 2 bases, with 19 bases left between them. The CDR3 spans 17 residues. Per the germline V gene, CDR1 is SGHRS and CDR2 is YFSETQ. Here the CDR3 reads CASSGRQQGIPYNEQFF. For the CDR3, the DNA is TGCGCCAGCAGCGGCCGTCAACAGGGAATCCCCTACAATGAGCAGTTCTTC.

The chain carries TRBV28 and TRBJ2-5; 7 nucleotides line up with TRBD2. Germline V gene sequence: CDR1 MDHEN, CDR2 SYDVKM. V gave up 3 bases and J gave up 3 bases; unmatched junction bases: 4. The CDR3 is made up of 14 amino acids. CDR3 region: CASSFWTSEETQYF. CDR3 DNA sequence: TGTGCCAGCAGTTTCTGGACTAGTGAAGAGACCCAGTACTTC. Filled out from reference TRBV28 and TRBJ2-5, the complete variable domain reads DVKVTQSSRYLVKRTGEKVFLECVQDMDHENMFWYRQDPGLGLRLIYFSYDVKMKEKGDIPEGYSVSREKKERFSLILESASTNQTSMYLCASSFWTSEETQYFGPGTRLLVL.

This clone has only a few counts. The V gene is TRBV7-2, the J gene TRBJ2-7, with 7 bases aligning to TRBD1. Germline V lookup: CDR1 SGHTA, CDR2 FQGNSA. V shed 2 bases and J 1 base; nucleotides not matched to a gene: 5. This CDR3 contains 15 residues. This CDR3 is CASSLRDRTSYEQYF. CDR3 nucleotides: TGTGCCAGCAGCTTACGGGACAGAACATCCTACGAGCAGTACTTC.